This TCR beta chain was documented in a study of blood T cell repertoires in COVID-19. Study in general: Sites in the United States, Italy and Spain provided acute and convalescent COVID-19 samples. Sample material is recorded as cDNA or gDNA derived from T cells, B-cell-depleted T cells, or PBMCs.

Trimming cost V 5 bases and J 5 bases, with 6 bases left between them. The germline CDR1 and CDR2 sequences are SEHNR and FQNEAQ (reference sequence). The CDR3 extends over 11 amino acids. Original processing notes: Amplification with reference gene primers provided the estimates of nucleated cell counts. The protocol was immunoSEQ multiplex PCR, while the TCRdb copy is restricted to in-frame clones and leaves out a portion. The V and J calls and clone size come from that table; D and trimming were worked out from the DNA. The table records about 56,000 clones, 82% of them present only once. This chain uses TRBV7-9 with TRBJ2-5; D uncertain. What was sequenced was peripheral blood. The TCR comes from a woman over 75 with acute or convalescent COVID-19. Written as DNA, the CDR3 is TGTGCCAGCAGCCCGAGCGAGACCCAGTACTTC. Residues: CASSPSETQYF.